This T cell receptor (beta chain) was recovered during a study of cytomegalovirus exposure and HLA in healthy donors. Germline CDR1 GTSNPN, CDR2 SVGIG (reference sequence). CDR3 length: 15 residues. V shed 5 bases, J shed 6 bases, and the junction held 9 bases outside the gene matches. Everyone who donated was a healthy bone marrow donor. Notes on the study in general: Analysis performed later found 16,951 TCR beta sequences associated with HLA alleles at 0.05 false discovery rate. Productive rates of about 87% or about 30% were seen for most TCR beta V segments in an earlier analysis.

The PCR had 60 Vbeta and 13 Jbeta primers. Measured with immunoSEQ multiplex PCR; TCRdb has only the in-frame clones, and not every one. The sample lists about 160,000 clones, approximately 85% occurring once. As concerns this clone: No antigen is known for it.

V is TRBV30 and J is TRBJ1-4; 10 nucleotides agree with TRBD1. The sequence came from a man aged 45-65 years in good health and CMV-seropositive. Sequenced: PBMCs. CDR3 region: CAWGLGTGVYEKLFF. CDR3 in DNA: TGTGCCTGGGGTCTCGGGACAGGGGTATATGAAAAACTGTTTTTT.